This T cell receptor (beta chain) derives from a study of T cell changes during pregnancy in multiple sclerosis (dated by TCRdb to the late 2010s). In terms of the full investigation: In women with multiple sclerosis, the researchers looked at how the T cell repertoire shifted as pregnancy progressed.

Comment on this clone: Its binding antigen is unknown. One base away there is no much larger clone; base qualities are not given.

The library was produced with the immunoSEQ multiplex PCR assay. TCRdb took this table from immuneACCESS and kept in-frame rearrangements with V and J called. Such tables lack part of the clones; where checked against another copy, unresolved V genes explain under half of the gap, and the rest is unexplained. The sample table shows approximately 57,000 clones, and approximately 90% are seen once. The ten top clones hold 3% to 4% of the sample. Counted from cysteine to phenylalanine, this CDR3 has 15 amino acids. CDR3 DNA only is kept here, 45 bases in frame from base 1. The trim is 0 bases for V and 2 bases for J, with a gap of 10 bases between the germline ends. CDR1 MNHEY and CDR2 SVGAGI are derived from the germline V gene.

The chain uses TRBV6-5 and TRBJ1-1, with the D gene not clear enough to name. The sequence was obtained from a female donor in good health, enrolled as a control in a pregnancy study. The sample in question was peripheral blood, obtained after pregnancy. In nucleotides, the sequence is TGTGCCAGCAGTTACTCGGGAGGGCTTAACACTGAAGCTTTCTTT. Translated, this is CASSYSGGLNTEAFF.